The 6 T cell receptor beta chains below all came from one sample that was sequenced in a study of blood T cell repertoires in COVID-19. Measured with immunoSEQ multiplex PCR; TCRdb has only the in-frame clones, and not every one. The sample yields about 380,000 clones, around 87% seen once. Sequencing was carried out using PBMCs or T cells enriched from blood (not recorded which). Every receptor here comes from a man between 25 and 39 years old who had recovered from COVID-19.

This chain uses TRBV7-2 with TRBJ2-3; 8 bases line up with TRBD2. The CDR3 totals 17 residues. Trimming at V came to 2 bases and at J to 3 bases, leaving 10 bases not matched to a gene. From germline, CDR1 is SGHTA and CDR2 FQGNSA. The CDR3 DNA follows: TGTGCCAGCAGCTTATCCCCTCGGGGGGGGCGGACAGATACGCAGTATTTT. Translation gives CASSLSPRGGRTDTQYF.

The rearrangement links TRBV30 to TRBJ1-6, with D perhaps matching TRBD1 (5 bases). Germline CDR1 reads GTSNPN; CDR2 reads SVGIG (reference sequence). The CDR3 is 13 amino acids. V lost 7 bases, J lost 7 bases, and 14 bases lay in between. DNA for the CDR3: TGTGCCTCCCCTACAGGCAACAATTCACCCCTCCACTTT. Protein product: CASPTGNNSPLHF.

The chain carries TRBV19 and TRBJ2-2; TRBD2 matches 12 bases. Germline lookup yields CDR1 LNHDA and CDR2 SQIVND (reference sequence). There are 14 residues in the CDR3. After removal of 10 bases from V and 4 bases from J, the junction contained 4 bases not matched to a gene. CDR3 in DNA: TGTGCCACCCAGACTAGCGGGGGCACCGGGGAGCTGTTTTTT. It encodes CATQTSGGTGELFF.

The chain is built from TRBV7-6 and TRBJ1-2, with D possibly being TRBD1 (6 bases). Germline V gene lookup returns CDR1 SGHVS and CDR2 FNYEAQ. V gave up 6 bases and J gave up 0 bases, with 17 bases separating them. The CDR3 is 16 residues long. In nucleotides, the CDR3 is TGTGCCAGCAGTCTAGCAGGGGATGGGTCTAACTATGGCTACACCTTC. This codes for CASSLAGDGSNYGYTF.

V and J are TRBV30 and TRBJ1-1, with D hard to call. This CDR3 region has 15 residues. Trimming cost V 1 base and J 4 bases, with 16 bases left between them. Germline CDR1 reads GTSNPN; CDR2 reads SVGIG (reference sequence). CDR3 residues: CAWSAYPRRPTEAFF. For the CDR3, the DNA is TGTGCCTGGAGTGCCTACCCCCGGCGGCCCACTGAAGCTTTCTTT.

V gene TRBV6-5 combines with J gene TRBJ1-2; D possibly corresponds to TRBD1 (5 bases). The CDR3 is 14 residues long. Germline CDR1 and CDR2: MNHEY and SVGAGI. V gave up 7 bases and J gave up 2 bases, with 14 bases separating them. As DNA, the CDR3 is TGTGCCAGCACTGGCGGGGGTCTAAACTATGGCTACACCTTC. Amino acids: CASTGGGLNYGYTF.